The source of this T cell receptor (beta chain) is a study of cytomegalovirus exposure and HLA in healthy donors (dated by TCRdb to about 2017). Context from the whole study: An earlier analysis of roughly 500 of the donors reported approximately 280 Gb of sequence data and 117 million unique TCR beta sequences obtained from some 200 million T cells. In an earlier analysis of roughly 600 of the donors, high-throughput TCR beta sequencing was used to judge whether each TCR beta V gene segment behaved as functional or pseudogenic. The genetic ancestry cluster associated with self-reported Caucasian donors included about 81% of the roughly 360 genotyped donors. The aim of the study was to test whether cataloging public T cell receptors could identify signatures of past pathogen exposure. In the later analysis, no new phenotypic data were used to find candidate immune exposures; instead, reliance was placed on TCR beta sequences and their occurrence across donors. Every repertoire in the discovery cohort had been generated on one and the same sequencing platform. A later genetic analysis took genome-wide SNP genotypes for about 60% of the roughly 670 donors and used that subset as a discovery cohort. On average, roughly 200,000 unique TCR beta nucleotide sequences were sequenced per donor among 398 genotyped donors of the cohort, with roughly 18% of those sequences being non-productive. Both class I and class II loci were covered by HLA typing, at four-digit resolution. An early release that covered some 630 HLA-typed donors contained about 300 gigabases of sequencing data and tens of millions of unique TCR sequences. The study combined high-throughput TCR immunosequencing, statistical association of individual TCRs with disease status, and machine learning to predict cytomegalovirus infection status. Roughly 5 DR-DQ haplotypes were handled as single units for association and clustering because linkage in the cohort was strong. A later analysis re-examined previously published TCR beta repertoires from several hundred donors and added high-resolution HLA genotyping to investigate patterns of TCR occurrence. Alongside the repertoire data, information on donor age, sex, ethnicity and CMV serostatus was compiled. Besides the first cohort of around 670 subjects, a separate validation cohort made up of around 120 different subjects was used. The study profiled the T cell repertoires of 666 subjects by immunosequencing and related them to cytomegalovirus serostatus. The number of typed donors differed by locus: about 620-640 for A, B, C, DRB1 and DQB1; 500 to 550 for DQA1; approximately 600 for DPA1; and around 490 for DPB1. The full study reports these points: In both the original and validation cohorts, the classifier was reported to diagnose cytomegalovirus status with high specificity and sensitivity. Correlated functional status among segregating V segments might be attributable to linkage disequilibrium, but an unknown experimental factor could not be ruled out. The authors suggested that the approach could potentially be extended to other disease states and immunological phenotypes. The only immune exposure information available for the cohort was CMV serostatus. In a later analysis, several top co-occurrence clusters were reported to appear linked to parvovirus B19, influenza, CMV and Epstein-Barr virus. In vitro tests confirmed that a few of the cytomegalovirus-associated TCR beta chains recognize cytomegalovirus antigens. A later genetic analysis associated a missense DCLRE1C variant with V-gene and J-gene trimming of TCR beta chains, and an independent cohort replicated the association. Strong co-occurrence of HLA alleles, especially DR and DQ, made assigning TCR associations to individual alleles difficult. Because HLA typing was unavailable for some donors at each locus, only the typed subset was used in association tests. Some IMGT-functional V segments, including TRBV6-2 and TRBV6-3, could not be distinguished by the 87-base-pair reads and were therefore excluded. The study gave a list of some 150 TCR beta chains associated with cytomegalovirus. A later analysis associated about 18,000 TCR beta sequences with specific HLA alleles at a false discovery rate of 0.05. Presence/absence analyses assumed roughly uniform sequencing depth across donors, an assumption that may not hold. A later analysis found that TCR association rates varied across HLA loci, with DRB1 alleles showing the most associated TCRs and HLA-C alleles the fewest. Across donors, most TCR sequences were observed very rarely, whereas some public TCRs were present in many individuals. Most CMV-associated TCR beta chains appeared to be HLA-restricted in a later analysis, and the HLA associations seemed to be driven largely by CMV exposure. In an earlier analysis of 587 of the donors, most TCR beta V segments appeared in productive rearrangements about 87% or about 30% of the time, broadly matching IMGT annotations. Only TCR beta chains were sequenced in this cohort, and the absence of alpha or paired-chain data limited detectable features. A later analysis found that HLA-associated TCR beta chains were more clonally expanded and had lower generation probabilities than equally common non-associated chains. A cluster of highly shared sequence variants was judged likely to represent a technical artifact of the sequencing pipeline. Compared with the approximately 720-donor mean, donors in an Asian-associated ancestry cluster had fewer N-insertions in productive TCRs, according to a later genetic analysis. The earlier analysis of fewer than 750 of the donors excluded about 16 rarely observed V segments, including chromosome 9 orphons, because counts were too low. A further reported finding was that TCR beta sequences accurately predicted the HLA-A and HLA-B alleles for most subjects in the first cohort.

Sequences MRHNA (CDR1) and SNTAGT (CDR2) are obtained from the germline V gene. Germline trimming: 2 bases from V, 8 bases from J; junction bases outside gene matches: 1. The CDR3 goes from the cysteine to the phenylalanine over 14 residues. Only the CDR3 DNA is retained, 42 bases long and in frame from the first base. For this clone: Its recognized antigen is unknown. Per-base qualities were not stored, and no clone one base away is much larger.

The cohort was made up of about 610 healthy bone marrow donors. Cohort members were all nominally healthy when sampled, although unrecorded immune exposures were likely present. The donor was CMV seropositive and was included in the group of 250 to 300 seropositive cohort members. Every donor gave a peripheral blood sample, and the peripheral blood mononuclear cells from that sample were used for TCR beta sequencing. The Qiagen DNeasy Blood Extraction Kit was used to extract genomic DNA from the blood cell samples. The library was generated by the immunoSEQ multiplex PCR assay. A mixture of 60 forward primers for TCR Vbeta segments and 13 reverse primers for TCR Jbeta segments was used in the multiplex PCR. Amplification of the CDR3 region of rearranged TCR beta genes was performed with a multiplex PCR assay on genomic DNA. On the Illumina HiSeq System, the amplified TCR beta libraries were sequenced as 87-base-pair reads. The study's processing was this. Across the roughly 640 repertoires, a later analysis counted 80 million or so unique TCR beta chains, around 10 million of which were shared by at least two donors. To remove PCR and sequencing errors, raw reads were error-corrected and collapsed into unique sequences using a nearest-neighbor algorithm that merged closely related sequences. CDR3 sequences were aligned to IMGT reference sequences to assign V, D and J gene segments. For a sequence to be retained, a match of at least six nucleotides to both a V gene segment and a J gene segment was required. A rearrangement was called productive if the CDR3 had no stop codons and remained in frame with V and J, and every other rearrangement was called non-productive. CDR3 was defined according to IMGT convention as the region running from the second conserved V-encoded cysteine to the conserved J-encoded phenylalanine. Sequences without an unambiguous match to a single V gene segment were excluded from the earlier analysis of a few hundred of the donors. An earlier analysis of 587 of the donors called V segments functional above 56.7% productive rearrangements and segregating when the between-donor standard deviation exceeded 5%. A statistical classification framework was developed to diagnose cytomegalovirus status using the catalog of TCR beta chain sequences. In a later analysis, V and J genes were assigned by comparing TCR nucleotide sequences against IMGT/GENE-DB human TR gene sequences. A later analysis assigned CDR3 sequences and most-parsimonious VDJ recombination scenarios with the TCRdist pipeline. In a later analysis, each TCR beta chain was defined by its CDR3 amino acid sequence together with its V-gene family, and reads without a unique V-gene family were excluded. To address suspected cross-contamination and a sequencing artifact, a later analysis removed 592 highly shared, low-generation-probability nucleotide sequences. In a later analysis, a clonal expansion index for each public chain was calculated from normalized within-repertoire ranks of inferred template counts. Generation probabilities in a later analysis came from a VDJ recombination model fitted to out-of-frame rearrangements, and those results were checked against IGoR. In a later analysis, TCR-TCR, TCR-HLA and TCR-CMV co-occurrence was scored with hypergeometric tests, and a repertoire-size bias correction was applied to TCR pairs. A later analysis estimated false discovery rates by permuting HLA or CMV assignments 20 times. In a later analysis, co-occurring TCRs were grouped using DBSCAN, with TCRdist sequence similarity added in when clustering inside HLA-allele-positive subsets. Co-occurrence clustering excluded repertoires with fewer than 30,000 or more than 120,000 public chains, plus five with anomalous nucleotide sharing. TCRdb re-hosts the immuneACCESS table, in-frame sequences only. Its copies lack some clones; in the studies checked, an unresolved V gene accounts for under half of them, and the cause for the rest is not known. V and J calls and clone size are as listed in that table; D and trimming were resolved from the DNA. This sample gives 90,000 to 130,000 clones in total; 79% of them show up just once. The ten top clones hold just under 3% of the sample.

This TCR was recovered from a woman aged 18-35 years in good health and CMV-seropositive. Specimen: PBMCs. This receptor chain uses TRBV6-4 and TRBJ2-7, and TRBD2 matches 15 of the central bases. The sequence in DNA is TGTGCCAGCAGTGACGGGACTAGCGGGAGGAAGCAGTACTTC. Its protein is CASSDGTSGRKQYF.